Listed below are T cell receptor beta chains from one sample, sequenced in a study of T cell clones after liver transplantation. TCRdb's table, derived via immunoSEQ multiplex PCR, lists solely in-frame clones and lacks some. Here the sample spans tens of thousands of clones, 78% being singletons. The source was CD8+ T cells from blood, collected roughly 55 months after liver transplant. All receptors derive from a human patient who received a liver transplant. Among the T cells, some may be from the graft donor. Both conserved end residues are part of each CDR3. Each record gives: CDR3 length, J gene, V gene, clone size, CDR3 protein. Size tells how often a clone was seen (once, few, many) or the class of an expanded clone, and some rows leave it out.

len: 17; j_gene: TRBJ1-4; v_gene: TRBV7-8; abundance: .; CDR3aa: CASSLALTGTSNEKLFF
len: 14; j_gene: TRBJ2-2; v_gene: TRBV5-4; abundance: .; CDR3aa: CASSLEVNTGELFF
len: 13; j_gene: TRBJ2-2; v_gene: TRBV2; abundance: .; CDR3aa: CASSEKPPGELFF
len: 16; j_gene: TRBJ2-1; v_gene: TRBV9; abundance: .; CDR3aa: CASSAPTGETYNEQFF
len: 15; j_gene: TRBJ2-7; v_gene: TRBV5-8; abundance: .; CDR3aa: CASSLAQTSEGEQYF
len: 14; j_gene: TRBJ1-4; v_gene: TRBV6-5; abundance: .; CDR3aa: CASSLVTGGEKLFF
len: 15; j_gene: TRBJ1-5; v_gene: TRBV7-9; abundance: medium-sized; CDR3aa: CASSSTLSGDQPQHF
len: 16; j_gene: TRBJ1-5; v_gene: TRBV6-1; abundance: .; CDR3aa: CASSEVYGGSNQPQHF
len: 15; j_gene: TRBJ2-3; v_gene: TRBV4-1; abundance: .; CDR3aa: CASSEFDRGMDTQYF
len: 13; j_gene: TRBJ1-1; v_gene: TRBV27; abundance: .; CDR3aa: CATSDQTGAEAFF
len: 13; j_gene: TRBJ1-4; v_gene: TRBV19; abundance: .; CDR3aa: CASSLRQGVELFF
len: 15; j_gene: TRBJ2-3; v_gene: TRBV9; abundance: once; CDR3aa: CASSGGGEPTDTQYF
len: 13; j_gene: TRBJ1-2; v_gene: TRBV5-4; abundance: .; CDR3aa: CASSPIGGFGYTF
len: 13; j_gene: TRBJ1-2; v_gene: TRBV27; abundance: once; CDR3aa: CASSLGQGEGYTF
len: 17; j_gene: TRBJ2-1; v_gene: TRBV28; abundance: .; CDR3aa: CASSFPPAGGPYNEQFF
len: 13; j_gene: TRBJ2-1; v_gene: TRBV6-6; abundance: .; CDR3aa: CASSYLKNNEQFF
len: 16; j_gene: TRBJ1-2; v_gene: TRBV19; abundance: .; CDR3aa: CASRREKGQAYYGYTF
len: 11; j_gene: TRBJ1-3; v_gene: TRBV10-1; abundance: .; CDR3aa: CASSEGLTIYF
len: 14; j_gene: TRBJ2-1; v_gene: TRBV6-1; abundance: .; CDR3aa: CASSEATVHNEQFF
len: 13; j_gene: TRBJ1-3; v_gene: TRBV28; abundance: .; CDR3aa: CASNQGGGNTIYF